Here is one T cell receptor beta chain with its context. The antigen it binds to is not known. Per-base quality was not reported, and no clone a single base away is much larger than it. This specimen belongs to a study of T cells in Graves' hyperthyroidism and ophthalmopathy (dated 2019 in TCRdb). At the level of the whole study: Peripheral blood was sampled at the time of initial diagnosis, prior to any treatment. To identify TCR V-J signatures that set the groups apart, the researchers used a discovery cohort of about a hundred patients, made up of around 40 with Graves' ophthalmopathy and some 55 with stable Graves' hyperthyroidism. Prospective prediction of ophthalmopathy was tested in an independent validation cohort consisting of fewer than 20 hyperthyroidism patients and around 16 patients who later progressed to ophthalmopathy. The roughly 100 discovery patients were divided at random into training and test sets in a 7:3 ratio. In addition, the study compared T-cell repertoires in thyroid tissue and in blood from several Graves' hyperthyroidism patients. Following sampling, methimazole starting at 30 mg daily was given to hyperthyroidism patients, and high-dose intravenous methylprednisolone was given to ophthalmopathy patients. The paper describes TCR Vbeta CDR3 sequencing of 135 peripheral blood samples, made up of some 40 ophthalmopathy patients, some 76 hyperthyroidism patients and 17 progressor patients. Summary of the overall study and its limitations: Blood samples also contained most of the expanded thyroid clonotypes (frequency above 0.001), which suggests that blood repertoires may reflect thyroid immune responses. In cross-validation, a model built on a 13 V-J signature told ophthalmopathy apart from stable hyperthyroidism with approximately 90% sensitivity and approximately 84% specificity, and in testing the same model reached 80%/75%. Sample size was not statistically predetermined, and investigators were not blinded to group allocation. In validation, the model predicted progression to ophthalmopathy with 60% to 71% sensitivity and 72% to 85% specificity, a median of 6.5 months before onset.

Ophthalmopathy patients had moderately to severely active disease, with a Clinical Activity Score of 3 or more, a NOSPECS grade of 4 or more, and a disease duration of less than 3 months. Patients with uncontrolled infections, other autoimmune diseases, pregnancy or lactation were excluded. Diagnoses were established on the basis of clinical symptoms, serum thyroxine and TRAb, thyroid ultrasound, and orbital computed tomography. PBMCs were separated from roughly 10 ml of fresh peripheral blood using Ficoll-Paque density gradient centrifugation. Trizol reagent was used to extract total RNA, and RNA quality was then checked on an Agilent 2100 Bioanalyzer. Amplification of TCR beta CDR3 regions was carried out from RNA transcripts. The TCR CDR3 was subjected to a first round of RT-PCR using the HTBI primer set and the Qiagen OneStep RT-PCR kit. Libraries were constructed in a second round of multiplex PCR, after which size selection and purification were carried out. The libraries were sequenced on an Illumina HiSeq2000 using paired-end 100 bp reads. The authors' pipeline ran thus. SOAPnuke was used to process the raw data, throwing out any read that contained adapters or uncalled bases, had a mean Phred below 15, or lacked an exact constant-primer or identifier match. High-quality paired reads were merged with COPE v1.2.5, and unique nucleotide sequences were defined as clonotypes. Clonotypes were aligned to IMGT TRBV, TRBD and TRBJ reference segments using MiTCR v1.1. Only V-J combinations with frequency above 0.0001, covering 98% to 99.2% of repertoires, were analysed. A TCS score was defined as the ratio of F50 (clonal expansion) to E x V (chaos), with BLOSUM62-based TCRdist applied between CDR3 peptides within each V-J. Welch's t-statistics and random forest reduced some 510 V-J features to roughly 13, which were used in a naive Bayes classifier (R e1071). TCRdb ran its own pipeline on the public reads, namely fastp trimming at Q25 and MiXCR clone calling, and kept in-frame beta chains. CDR3 protein duplicates are merged, each entry listing the most common genes and DNA. Here the V and J calls rest on TCRdb's processing, not on the authors' analysis. In this sample the table shows approximately 600,000 distinct CDR3 sequences, around 20% of which occur a single time. The ten largest clones add up to under 35% of the sample.

Based on the germline V gene, the CDR1 and CDR2 sequences are ENHRY and SYGVKD. The junction shows trimming of 3 bases on V and 0 bases on J, plus 9 bases between the germline ends. The CDR3 spans 15 residues, from the cysteine through the phenylalanine. The read is trimmed to its CDR3 DNA, 45 bases read in frame from base 1. This receptor chain uses TRBV10-3 and TRBJ2-4; the D gene remains uncertain. The sample comprised blood. The source of this sequence is a man aged 25-45 years with Graves' ophthalmopathy. DNA sequence: TGTGCCATCAGTGACAGAGATTTAGCCAAAAACATTCAGTACTTC. Its protein is CAISDRDLAKNIQYF.